What follows describes a single T cell receptor (beta chain). Its matching antigen is unknown. Tumor samples were obtained before definitive surgery or chemotherapy. CDR3 length: 13 amino acids. Trimming cost V 4 bases and J 1 base; bases outside gene matches: 2. The germline V gene encodes CDR1 SQVTM and CDR2 ANQGSEA. This sample is part of a study of high-grade serous ovarian cancer treatment subgroups. On the study more broadly: Mean per sample: about 14,000 reads, more than 6,500 unique TCR beta rearrangements. General study points: Only CDR3 was analyzed; CDR1 and CDR2 were not. Same-patient tumor repertoires overlapped at about 0.11 to 0.85; different patients barely overlapped. Without spatial data, bulk sequencing limits insight into HGSC tumor diversity.

Sequenced by immunoSEQ multiplex PCR; TCRdb stores in-frame clones only, minus some. The sample yields around 9,300 clones, approximately 80% seen once. V usage is TRBV29-1 and J usage is TRBJ1-1; TRBD1 matches at 8 bases. The sample consisted of tumor tissue. The sequence was collected from a human donor with high-grade serous ovarian cancer. The CDR3 loop is CSVVGQGNTEAFF. The DNA for the CDR3 is TGCAGCGTTGTAGGACAGGGGAACACTGAAGCTTTCTTT. Full variable domain (remainder filled in from reference TRBV29-1 and TRBJ1-1): SAVISQKPSRDICQRGTSLTIQCQVDSQVTMMFWYRQQPGQSLTLIATANQGSEATYESGFVIDKFPISRPNLTFSTLTVSNMSPEDSSIYLCSVVGQGNTEAFFGQGTRLTVV.